Sequencing of this TCR beta chain was carried out in a study of blood T cell repertoires in COVID-19. Study-level information: Donors in the United States, Italy and Spain gave samples during acute or convalescent COVID-19. PBMCs, B-cell-depleted T cells, or T cells provided the cDNA or gDNA that made up the material.

The germline V and J ends were trimmed by 3 bases and 5 bases, with 10 bases remaining between them. The CDR3 is 14 amino acids. CDR1 and CDR2 (germline): SGHAT, FQNNGV. The authors' processing: Amplifying reference gene primers gave estimates of nucleated cell counts. Here immunoSEQ multiplex PCR was the method, and the copy in TCRdb shows in-frame clones only, minus some. Clonal size and the V and J genes are those of that table, whereas D and trimming came from the DNA. The table lists about 66,000 clones, under 90% of them singletons. The TCR comes from a man aged 55 to 69 with acute or convalescent COVID-19. The sequenced sample consisted of peripheral blood. J is TRBJ1-4 and V is TRBV11-2; D may be TRBD1 (6 bases). CDR3 bases: TGTGCCAGCAGCTTGATGAGGGGGAATGAAAAACTGTTTTTT. This sequence encodes CASSLMRGNEKLFF.